The 11 T cell receptor beta chains reported below all come from one sample, sequenced in a study of T cell changes during pregnancy in multiple sclerosis. Method: immunoSEQ multiplex PCR; TCRdb's copy keeps in-frame clones and lacks some. The sample has tens of thousands of clones, roughly 90% seen once. This sample comprised CD8+ T cells from peripheral blood mononuclear cells, obtained in the third trimester of pregnancy. Receptor source: a female donor with multiple sclerosis, enrolled in a pregnancy study.

CDR3 DNA sequence: TGTGCCAGCAGGGGAGCCGGGGAGGGGGTTGAAGCTTTCTTT. It encodes CASRGAGEGVEAFF. The rearrangement joins TRBV2 to TRBJ1-1; D is possibly TRBD1 (6 bases). Trimming left V 6 bases short and J 7 bases short, with 18 bases between. Germline V gives CDR1 SNHLY, CDR2 FYNNEI. The CDR3 sequence is 14 residues long.

The V gene is TRBV27, the J gene TRBJ1-1; possibly TRBD1 for D (5 bases). The ends were cut back, 2 bases at V and 2 bases at J, with 15 bases in the middle. Germline V gene sequence: CDR1 MNHEY, CDR2 SMNVEV (reference sequence). The CDR3 runs to 16 residues. As DNA, the CDR3 is TGTGCCAGCAGTTTAGGGGCGGGGAGCTCAAACACTGAAGCTTTCTTT. Its protein is CASSLGAGSSNTEAFF.

V is TRBV18 and J is TRBJ1-1; TRBD1 is a possible D gene (5 bases). This CDR3 is built from 13 residues. Trimming shortened V by 8 bases and J by 6 bases, and 16 bases separated the two germline ends. Germline V gene lookup returns CDR1 KGHSH and CDR2 LQKENI. The CDR3 nucleotides are TGTGCCAGCCGCGGGGCGGGGTACCCTGAAGCTTTCTTT. This sequence encodes CASRGAGYPEAFF.

The chain couples TRBV2 to TRBJ2-1, with D hard to call. The CDR3 runs to 17 residues. From germline, CDR1 is SNHLY and CDR2 FYNNEI. Between the trimmed V and J ends, which lost 4 bases and 0 bases, there was a span of 16 bases. The CDR3 is CASSGNLQTNSYNEQFF. CDR3 bases: TGTGCCAGCAGTGGCAACCTACAGACCAACTCCTACAATGAGCAGTTCTTC.

The chain joins TRBV19 to TRBJ2-7, with a possible D match to TRBD2 (5 bases). The germline V gene encodes CDR1 LNHDA and CDR2 SQIVND (reference sequence). This CDR3 is built from 13 residues. Trimming stripped 9 bases from V and 2 bases from J, with 14 bases between. The DNA for the CDR3 is TGTGCCAGCGCCGCCGGGATTACCTACGAGCAGTACTTC. It translates to CASAAGITYEQYF.

This chain links TRBV21-1 with TRBJ2-5; TRBD2, the D gene given by the table, was not confirmed from the DNA. TRBV21-1 is annotated as a pseudogene. This CDR3 region has 18 residues. The CDR3 DNA sequence: TGTGCCAGCAGCAAAAGCGGCGGGCAGCCGACATCACAAGAGACCCAGTACTTC. Translated, it gives CASSKSGGQPTSQETQYF.

The chain recombines TRBV5-4 with TRBJ2-7; 11 nucleotides match TRBD2. The V and J ends lost 4 bases and 3 bases, in that order; junction bases with no gene match: 9. This CDR3 comprises 16 residues. Germline V lookup: CDR1 SGHNT, CDR2 YYREEE (reference sequence). CDR3 residues: CASSTNAGTSGYEQYF. The CDR3 DNA reads TGTGCCAGCAGCACCAACGCCGGGACTAGCGGCTACGAGCAGTACTTC.

This chain connects TRBV12-1 to TRBJ2-1; the table's TRBD1 call for D was not verified on the DNA. TRBV12-1 is classified as a pseudogene. The CDR3 totals 17 residues. CDR3 sequence reads: CASSSDRGRGSYNEQFF. CDR3 coding DNA: TGTGCCAGCAGCTCCGACAGGGGACGAGGGTCCTACAATGAGCAGTTCTTC.

The chain is built from TRBV5-6 and TRBJ2-3; 12 bases fit TRBD2. Unmatched junction bases numbered 11, after V lost 3 bases and J lost 6 bases. The CDR3 spans 17 residues. The germline V gene has CDR1 SGHDT and CDR2 YYEEEE. The CDR3 spells CASSSYWTSGNLDTQYF. The CDR3 nucleotides read TGTGCCAGCAGCTCCTATTGGACTAGCGGGAATCTTGATACGCAGTATTTT.

The V and J genes are TRBV13 and TRBJ1-2; unclear D gene. The CDR3 is 14 amino acids. V shed 2 bases and J shed 8 bases, with 15 bases lying between them. The V gene's germline CDR1 is PRHDT and CDR2 FYEKMQ (reference sequence). CDR3 sequence: CASSLYRVGEGYTF. In nucleotides, the CDR3 is TGTGCCAGCAGCTTATATCGGGTCGGGGAGGGCTACACCTTC.

The count of this clone is one. The chain employs TRBV10-3 and TRBJ2-5; TRBD2 aligns across 8 bases. The ends lost 3 bases at V and 5 bases at J; junction bases unmatched: 11. This CDR3 has 16 amino acids. CDR1 and CDR2 from the germline V gene are ENHRY and SYGVKD. The CDR3 here is CAISEVGSGVLETQYF. The CDR3 DNA sequence: TGTGCCATCAGTGAAGTGGGTAGCGGGGTTCTGGAGACCCAGTACTTC.